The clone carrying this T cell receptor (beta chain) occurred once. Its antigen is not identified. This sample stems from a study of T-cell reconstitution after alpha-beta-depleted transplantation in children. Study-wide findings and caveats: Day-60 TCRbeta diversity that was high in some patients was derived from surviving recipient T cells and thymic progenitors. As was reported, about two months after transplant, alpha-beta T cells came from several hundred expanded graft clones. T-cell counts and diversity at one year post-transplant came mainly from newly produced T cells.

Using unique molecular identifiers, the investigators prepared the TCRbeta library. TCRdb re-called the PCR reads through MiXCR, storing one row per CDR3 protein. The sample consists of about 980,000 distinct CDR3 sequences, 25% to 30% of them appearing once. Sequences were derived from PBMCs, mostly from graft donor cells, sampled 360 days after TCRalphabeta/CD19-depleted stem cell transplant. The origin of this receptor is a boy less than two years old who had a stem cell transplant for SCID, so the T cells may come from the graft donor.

CDR3 sequence (DNA): TGTGCCAGCAGCTCGGACGGGAGGCAAGAGACCCAGTACTTC. It encodes CASSSDGRQETQYF. The chain is built from TRBV7-3 and TRBJ2-5; 7 bases fit TRBD2. The ends lost 4 bases at V and 2 bases at J; junction bases unmatched: 4. The CDR3 covers 14 residues. Germline V gives CDR1 SGHTA, CDR2 FQGTGA.